This TCR beta chain appears in the sequencing data of a study of T cells expressing NK-cell markers. What made the TCR beta cDNA was 5'RACE template switching with UMIs. Reanalyzing the 5' RACE reads, TCRdb keeps one entry per CDR3 protein, without DNA. The listing contains 550,000 to 600,000 distinct CDR3 sequences. This CDR3 region has 17 residues. The germline CDR1 and CDR2 sequences are MNHEY and SMNVEV (reference sequence). This chain joins TRBV27 and TRBJ2-2; TCRdb's D call of TRBD1 is untestable without DNA. The sample comprised blood T cells: a sorted CD56 or NKG2C T cell subset, CD4+ or CD8+ T cells, or bulk PBMC T cells (not recorded which). The receptor was isolated from a man between 18 and 35 years old in good health. CDR3 region: CASSLGTGASNTGELFF.